Following are 23 T cell receptor beta chains from one sample sequenced in a study of regulatory and conventional T cells in RAG deficiency. Sequencing was performed with immunoSEQ multiplex PCR; in TCRdb, only in-frame clones are kept and a portion is missing. Of approximately 300 clones in the sample, around a third were seen once. Sequencing input: CD8+ T cells sorted from blood. These receptors all come from a human donor with RAG deficiency presenting as severe combined immunodeficiency.

The V and J genes are TRBV2 and TRBJ2-7; the match to TRBD2 covers 10 bases. This CDR3 is 15 amino acids long. The V gene end was trimmed by 6 bases and the J gene end by 6 bases; junction bases not matched to a gene: 11. CDR1 is SNHLY, CDR2 FYNNEI, per germline. DNA for the CDR3: TGTGCCAGCAGACTGGGACTAGCGTGGTATGGCGAGCAGTACTTC. Translation: CASRLGLAWYGEQYF. Full variable domain (rest looked up from reference TRBV2 and TRBJ2-7): EPEVTQTPSHQVTQMGQEVILRCVPISNHLYFYWYRQILGQKVEFLVSFYNNEISEKSEIFDDQFSVERPDGSNFTLKIRSTKLEDSAMYFCASRLGLAWYGEQYFGPGTRLTVT.

This clone was picked up a small number of times. This chain links TRBV7-3 with TRBJ1-1; D not resolved. The CDR3 totals 14 residues. Germline V lookup: CDR1 SGHTA, CDR2 FQGTGA. V gave up 0 bases and J gave up 6 bases, with 11 bases separating them. CDR3: CASSLTTGRPEAFF. The CDR3 DNA is TGTGCCAGCAGCTTAACGACCGGGAGGCCTGAAGCTTTCTTT.

By share of the sample, this clone is large. The chain is built from TRBV9 and TRBJ1-1; D remains unclear. This CDR3 is built from 15 residues. CDR1 and CDR2 (germline): SGDLS, YYNGEE. Trimming took 0 bases from V and 0 from J, leaving 9 bases between them. As DNA, the CDR3 is TGTGCCAGCAGCGTAGCCACCCGCCTGAACACTGAAGCTTTCTTT. Protein product: CASSVATRLNTEAFF.

The V call is TRBV2, the J call TRBJ1-1; TRBD1 agrees at 7 bases. Trimming cost V 5 bases and J 0 bases; bases outside gene matches: 3. There are 14 residues in the CDR3. From germline, CDR1 is SNHLY and CDR2 FYNNEI. As DNA, the CDR3 is TGTGCCAGCAGTTTAGGGGGCATGAACACTGAAGCTTTCTTT. It encodes CASSLGGMNTEAFF.

V is TRBV7-3 and J is TRBJ1-1; D might be TRBD1 (5 bases). The length of the CDR3 is 13 residues. The V and J ends lost 3 bases and 11 bases respectively, with 16 bases between them. The germline CDR1 and CDR2 sequences are SGHTA and FQGTGA. As DNA, the CDR3 is TGTGCCAGCAGCTTGCGTCAGGGACCAGAGGCTTTCTTT. Amino acids: CASSLRQGPEAFF. Filled out from reference TRBV7-3 and TRBJ1-1, the complete variable domain reads GAGVSQTPSNKVTEKGKYVELRCDPISGHTALYWYRQSLGQGPEFLIYFQGTGAADDSGLPNDRFFAVRPEGSVSTLKIQRTERGDSAVYLCASSLRQGPEAFFGQGTRLTVV.

This chain connects TRBV7-3 to TRBJ2-7; 10 nucleotides line up with TRBD2. The junction had 0 bases not matched to a gene; V was cut back by 2 bases and J by 2 bases. This CDR3 region has 14 residues. Germline lookup yields CDR1 SGHTA and CDR2 FQGTGA. CDR3 sequence: CASSLLAGAYEQYF. CDR3 in DNA: TGTGCCAGCAGCTTACTAGCGGGAGCCTACGAGCAGTACTTC.

The chain joins TRBV7-2 to TRBJ1-1; D is unclear. The germline V and J ends were trimmed by 1 base and 1 base, with 10 bases remaining between them. CDR1 and CDR2 (germline): SGHTA, FQGNSA. The CDR3 contains 15 residues. The CDR3 sequence: CASSLGWASNTEAFF. DNA of the CDR3: TGTGCCAGCAGCTTAGGGTGGGCGTCGAACACTGAAGCTTTCTTT.

The chain couples TRBV7-9 to TRBJ2-1; TRBD1 matches at 8 bases. V lost 5 bases to trimming and J lost 5 bases; unmatched junction nucleotides: 5. Germline CDR1 reads SEHNR; CDR2 reads FQNEAQ (reference sequence). This CDR3 is 14 amino acids long. CDR3 DNA: TGTGCCAGCAGCCCCCGGGACAGGCACAATGAGCAGTTCTTC. Protein product: CASSPRDRHNEQFF.

This clone is large within its sample. The chain recombines TRBV4-2 with TRBJ1-5; no clear D. CDR3 length: 12 residues. The V and J ends lost 5 bases and 0 bases respectively, with 2 bases between them. Germline values: CDR1 LGHNA, CDR2 YNFKEQ. The CDR3 nucleotides read TGTGCCAGCAGCATTAGCAATCAGCCCCAGCATTTT. Its protein product is CASSISNQPQHF.

This rearrangement joins TRBV7-6 to TRBJ2-1; TRBD1 matches 8 bases. Germline CDR1 SGHVS, CDR2 FNYEAQ. J gave up 5 bases and V 5 bases, and 5 bases lay outside the gene matches. CDR3 length: 14 amino acids. The CDR3 loop reads CASSPRDRHNEQFF. CDR3 sequence (DNA): TGTGCCAGCAGCCCCCGGGACAGGCACAATGAGCAGTTCTTC.

The sample holds one count of this clone. A far larger clone is one nucleotide away, so this likely arose from a read error. The rearrangement joins TRBV9 to TRBJ1-1, with D tentatively TRBD1 (6 bases). V was clipped by 3 bases and J by 1 base, with 13 bases between them. Germline V gene sequence: CDR1 SGDLS, CDR2 YYNGEE. The CDR3 runs to 15 residues. This chain's CDR3 is CASSEGGGTNTEAFF. The CDR3, as DNA: TGTGCCAGCAGCGAGGGGGGGGGAACGAACACTGAAGCTTTCTTT.

This clone came up a few times. The chain links TRBV9 to TRBJ2-7; the D is unclear. The germline V and J ends were trimmed by 0 bases and 0 bases, with 4 bases remaining between them. This CDR3 has 13 amino acids. The germline gives CDR1 SGDLS, CDR2 YYNGEE. CDR3 coding DNA: TGTGCCAGCAGCGTAGACAGCTCCTACGAGCAGTACTTC. This gives the protein CASSVDSSYEQYF. The full variable domain, completed using reference TRBV9 and TRBJ2-7, is DSGVTQTPKHLITATGQRVTLRCSPRSGDLSVYWYQQSLDQGLQFLIQYYNGEERAKGNILERFSAQQFPDLHSELNLSSLELGDSALYFCASSVDSSYEQYFGPGTRLTVT.

This chain uses TRBV9 with TRBJ2-1, with TRBD1 matching over 8 bases. The V and J ends lost 4 bases and 5 bases, in that order; junction bases with no gene match: 5. CDR1 SGDLS and CDR2 YYNGEE come from the germline V gene. The CDR3 is 14 amino acids. This CDR3 is CASSPRDRHNEQFF. The DNA of the CDR3 is TGTGCCAGCAGCCCCCGGGACAGGCACAATGAGCAGTTCTTC.

V and J are TRBV6-1 and TRBJ2-3; TRBD1 aligns across 7 bases. CDR1 and CDR2 from the germline V gene are MNHNS and SASEGT. The CDR3 spans 16 residues. The V segment lost 3 bases and the J segment 6 bases; nucleotides outside the gene matches: 12. The CDR3 nucleotides are TGTGCCAGCAGTGACCCCGGGACAGAAGTCCCTGATACGCAGTATTTT. Translation gives CASSDPGTEVPDTQYF.

This clone appeared a few times. Here the CDR3 reads CASSLGQNTEAFF. In DNA form, the CDR3 reads TGTGCCAGCAGCTTAGGACAGAACACTGAAGCTTTCTTT. This rearrangement joins TRBV7-6 to TRBJ1-1; D call uncertain. The V end was cut by 1 base, the J end by 1 base, with 4 bases between. The CDR3 contains 13 residues. Per germline, CDR1 SGHVS and CDR2 FNYEAQ.

By its share, this clone is medium-sized. V gene TRBV30 combines with J gene TRBJ1-5; TRBD1 is a possible D gene (6 bases). The CDR3 consists of 13 residues. CDR1 and CDR2 from the germline V gene are GTSNPN and SVGIG (reference sequence). V shed 2 bases and J shed 7 bases, with 12 bases lying between them. CDR3 bases: TGTGCCTGGAGTAGCGGGGGGCCCCAGCCCCAGCATTTT. Residues: CAWSSGGPQPQHF.

Judged by abundance, this clone is large. CDR3 sequence: CASSQDRVGYTF. In DNA, the CDR3 is TGCGCCAGCAGCCAAGACAGGGTTGGCTACACCTTC. The chain carries TRBV4-1 and TRBJ1-2; weak D call: TRBD1 (5 bases). This CDR3 spans 12 amino acids. Trimming left V 0 bases short and J 7 bases short, with 6 bases between. Germline values: CDR1 MGHRA, CDR2 YSYEKL.

The chain combines TRBV25-1 with TRBJ1-5; D ambiguous. CDR1 is MGHDK, CDR2 SYGVNS, per germline. This CDR3 is built from 15 residues. V lost 1 base, J lost 0 bases, and 7 bases lay in between. The CDR3 loop reads CASSEWGGSNQPQHF. CDR3 DNA: TGTGCCAGCAGTGAATGGGGAGGTAGCAATCAGCCCCAGCATTTT. The whole variable domain, remainder taken from reference TRBV25-1 and TRBJ1-5, is EADIYQTPRYLVIGTGKKITLECSQTMGHDKMYWYQQDPGMELHLIHYSYGVNSTEKGDLSSESTVSRIRTEHFPLTLESARPSHTSQYLCASSEWGGSNQPQHFGDGTRLSIL.

This clone counts as hyperexpanded (1% or more). V usage is TRBV7-3 and J usage is TRBJ1-2; maybe TRBD1 (5 bases). Germline assignment: CDR1 SGHTA and CDR2 FQGTGA. The V end lost 3 bases, the J end lost 3 bases, and 8 bases lay between the germline ends. The CDR3 is 13 residues long. The CDR3: CASSFQGYYGYTF. In nucleotides, the CDR3 is TGTGCCAGCAGCTTCCAGGGATACTATGGCTACACCTTC.

This clone came up a few times. The CDR3 loop is CAWSVLAGGPMDNEQFF. The CDR3 nucleotides are TGTGCCTGGAGTGTACTAGCGGGAGGGCCGATGGACAATGAGCAGTTCTTC. The chain recombines TRBV30 with TRBJ2-1; 13 bases align to TRBD2. Germline CDR1 GTSNPN, CDR2 SVGIG (reference sequence). This CDR3 has 17 amino acids. The junction had 7 bases not matched to a gene; V was cut back by 0 bases and J by 5 bases.

Relative to its sample, this clone is hyperexpanded. This rearrangement joins TRBV2 to TRBJ1-5, with D possibly matching TRBD1 (5 bases). Trimming took off 8 bases at V and 3 bases at J, with 11 bases between the two ends. The CDR3 extends over 13 amino acids. From germline, CDR1 is SNHLY and CDR2 FYNNEI. This chain's CDR3 is CASGRQLNQPQHF. The DNA for the CDR3 is TGTGCCAGCGGCAGACAGCTCAATCAGCCCCAGCATTTT.

This clone ranks as large (0.1 to 1%). This chain connects TRBV30 to TRBJ1-1; D gene uncertain. CDR1 GTSNPN and CDR2 SVGIG come from the germline V gene (reference sequence). The CDR3 contains 15 residues. Deletions cut 0 bases from V and 0 bases from J, with 11 bases between. CDR3 sequence reads: CAWSVPLSLNTEAFF. The CDR3 DNA reads TGTGCCTGGAGTGTACCCCTGTCTTTGAACACTGAAGCTTTCTTT.

The table lists this clone with a count of one. This chain links TRBV7-2 with TRBJ2-1, with 8 positions matching TRBD1. Trimming took 5 bases from V and 5 from J; bases not matched to a gene: 5. Germline loops: CDR1 SGHTA, CDR2 FQGNSA. This CDR3 contains 14 residues. The CDR3 spells CASSPRDRHNEQFF. Written as DNA, the CDR3 is TGTGCCAGCAGCCCCCGGGACAGGCACAATGAGCAGTTCTTC. Filled out from reference TRBV7-2 and TRBJ2-1, the complete variable domain reads GAGVSQSPSNKVTEKGKDVELRCDPISGHTALYWYRQSLGQGLEFLIYFQGNSAPDKSGLPSDRFSAERTGGSVSTLTIQRTQQEDSAVYLCASSPRDRHNEQFFGPGTRLTVL.